This entry lists 7 T cell receptor beta chains sequenced from one sample in a study of chemoradiotherapy in HPV16-positive cancers. Profiling relied on immunoSEQ multiplex PCR, and the TCRdb table lists in-frame clones only, not all of them. Among 12,000 or so clones listed, about 60% were seen once. This specimen was taken from a patient who underwent chemoradiotherapy. These receptors all come from a human donor with HPV-associated anogenital cancer.

This clone appeared a few times. The chain joins TRBV13 to TRBJ2-7; 8 bases match TRBD1. This CDR3 comprises 15 residues. The germline V gene encodes CDR1 PRHDT and CDR2 FYEKMQ (reference sequence). V was pared by 4 bases and J by 6 bases, with 11 bases of the junction left unmatched. The CDR3 reads CASSSRQGKDSEQYF. The CDR3 DNA reads TGTGCCAGCAGCTCACGACAGGGGAAGGATAGCGAGCAGTACTTC.

This clone was seen only a few times. This chain links TRBV6-1 with TRBJ2-7; 9 nucleotides agree with TRBD1. The J segment lost 6 bases and the V segment lost 7 bases, leaving 7 bases of the junction unmatched. CDR1 is MNHNS and CDR2 is SASEGT in the germline V gene. This CDR3 contains 13 residues. The CDR3 DNA reads TGTGCCAGCACCGGGACAGGGTTGGCCGAGCAGTACTTC. Its protein is CASTGTGLAEQYF.

The rearrangement links TRBV9 to TRBJ2-1, with a possible D match to TRBD1 (6 bases). The CDR3 is 13 residues long. The V end lost 3 bases, the J end lost 11 bases, and 15 bases lay between the germline ends. Germline CDR1 and CDR2: SGDLS and YYNGEE. Written as DNA, the CDR3 is TGTGCCAGCAGCGCACAAACGGACAGACAGCAGTTCTTC. It specifies CASSAQTDRQQFF.

This rearrangement joins TRBV21-1 to TRBJ2-5; the table calls TRBD1, which could not be checked here. TRBV21-1 is listed as a pseudogene. This CDR3 has 13 residues. The CDR3 bases are TGTGCCAGCACACAGGGGGACCAAGAGACCCAGTACTTC. It codes for CASTQGDQETQYF.

The J gene is TRBJ1-3, the V gene TRBV21-1. TRBV21-1 is reported as a pseudogene. The CDR3 totals 20 residues. CDR3 protein: CANDRDTAYANGSSGNTIYF. The CDR3 DNA is TGTGCCAACGACCGGGACACCGCCTACGCGAACGGGAGCTCTGGAAACACCATATATTTT.

The chain joins TRBV6-6 to TRBJ2-7; D unclear. The CDR3 is made up of 14 amino acids. The ends were cut back, 5 bases at V and 0 bases at J, with 11 bases in the middle. The germline CDR1 and CDR2 sequences are MNHNY and SVGAGI (reference sequence). CDR3 nucleotides: TGTGCCAGCAGTACACAGACAAGCTCCTACGAGCAGTACTTC. It is translated as CASSTQTSSYEQYF.

The chain carries TRBV5-1 and TRBJ1-1, with TRBD1 as a possible D gene (5 bases). Germline CDR1 SGHRS, CDR2 YFSETQ. The CDR3 extends over 16 amino acids. Trimming pared 4 bases from V and 1 base from J, leaving 17 bases between. CDR3 sequence reads: CASSPSGGSRNTEAFF. The CDR3 DNA sequence: TGCGCCAGCAGCCCGAGCGGGGGGTCGAGGAACACTGAAGCTTTCTTT.